Listed below are T cell receptor beta chains from one sample, sequenced in a study of blood T cell repertoires in COVID-19. Using immunoSEQ multiplex PCR, the repertoire was profiled, and TCRdb retains in-frame clones only, with some absent. This sample has roughly 40,000 clones, with approximately 80% found just once. Source material: peripheral blood. These receptors were collected from a man between 65 and 80 years old with acute or convalescent COVID-19. CDR3s include the opening cysteine and the closing phenylalanine or tryptophan. A D gene is named only where the DNA matches it firmly. Rows may omit the clone size; those that give it use once, few, many or a size class.

V gene: TRBV9; D gene: TRBD2; J gene: TRBJ2-2; clone size: .; CDR3 protein: CASSVGLAGGELFF; CDR3 DNA: TGTGCCAGCAGCGTAGGGCTAGCGGGCGGGGAGCTGTTTTTT
V gene: TRBV11-2; D gene: .; J gene: TRBJ1-6; clone size: .; CDR3 protein: CASGQTGRSYNSPLHF; CDR3 DNA: TGTGCCAGCGGCCAGACAGGTCGCTCCTATAATTCACCCCTCCACTTT
V gene: TRBV4-1; D gene: TRBD1; J gene: TRBJ1-2; clone size: .; CDR3 protein: CASSLAQGGEYGYTF; CDR3 DNA: TGCGCCAGCAGCCTTGCTCAGGGGGGAGAGTATGGCTACACCTTC
V gene: TRBV6-5; D gene: .; J gene: TRBJ1-1; clone size: .; CDR3 protein: CASITDGLEAFF; CDR3 DNA: TGTGCCAGTATTACGGACGGACTTGAAGCTTTCTTT
V gene: TRBV7-2; D gene: .; J gene: TRBJ1-1; clone size: .; CDR3 protein: CASSPSPGLNTEAFF; CDR3 DNA: TGTGCCAGCAGCCCCAGCCCGGGGTTGAACACTGAAGCTTTCTTT
V gene: TRBV6-5; D gene: .; J gene: TRBJ1-2; clone size: .; CDR3 protein: CASSPKGARYYGYTF; CDR3 DNA: TGTGCCAGCAGCCCCAAAGGGGCGCGATACTATGGCTACACCTTC
V gene: TRBV12-5; D gene: .; J gene: TRBJ1-1; clone size: .; CDR3 protein: CASGLAGGDTEAFF; CDR3 DNA: TGTGCTAGTGGTTTGGCTGGGGGGGACACTGAAGCTTTCTTT
V gene: TRBV15; D gene: .; J gene: TRBJ1-3; clone size: .; CDR3 protein: CATSRPGAAGNTIYF; CDR3 DNA: TGTGCCACCAGCAGACCAGGGGCGGCTGGAAACACCATATATTTT
V gene: TRBV10-2; D gene: .; J gene: TRBJ1-2; clone size: .; CDR3 protein: CAAKVPGQNYGYTF; CDR3 DNA: TGCGCCGCTAAGGTACCCGGACAGAACTATGGCTACACCTTC
V gene: TRBV9; D gene: .; J gene: TRBJ1-2; clone size: .; CDR3 protein: CASSVGPQSNYGYTF; CDR3 DNA: TGTGCCAGCAGCGTAGGCCCACAATCTAACTATGGCTACACCTTC
V gene: TRBV12-5; D gene: TRBD1; J gene: TRBJ1-5; clone size: .; CDR3 protein: CASGLGDRGNQPQHF; CDR3 DNA: TGTGCTAGTGGTTTGGGGGACAGGGGCAATCAGCCCCAGCATTTT
V gene: TRBV4-3; D gene: TRBD1; J gene: TRBJ1-2; clone size: once; CDR3 protein: CASSQVQGARGYTF; CDR3 DNA: TGCGCCAGCAGCCAAGTACAGGGGGCGCGTGGCTACACCTTC
V gene: TRBV12-1; D gene: .; J gene: TRBJ2-7; clone size: .; CDR3 protein: CASSPRGEGDLTYEQYF; CDR3 DNA: TGTGCCAGCAGCCCCCGCGGAGAAGGGGACTTAACCTACGAGCAGTACTTC
V gene: TRBV7-8; D gene: .; J gene: TRBJ1-2; clone size: many; CDR3 protein: CASSRGANNYGYTF; CDR3 DNA: TGTGCCAGCAGCCGAGGAGCAAATAACTATGGCTACACCTTC
V gene: TRBV5-4; D gene: .; J gene: TRBJ1-2; clone size: .; CDR3 protein: CARPAGDSSNYGYTF; CDR3 DNA: TGTGCCAGACCCGCGGGGGACTCTTCAAACTATGGCTACACCTTC
V gene: TRBV10-3; D gene: .; J gene: TRBJ2-5; clone size: .; CDR3 protein: CAIKNPEGPQETQYF; CDR3 DNA: TGTGCCATCAAAAACCCGGAGGGGCCCCAAGAGACCCAGTACTTC
V gene: TRBV28; D gene: .; J gene: TRBJ1-4; clone size: few; CDR3 protein: CASSSAGHGRTNEKLFF; CDR3 DNA: TGTGCCAGCAGTTCCGCGGGGCACGGTCGAACTAATGAAAAACTGTTTTTT
V gene: TRBV3-1/TRBV3-2; D gene: TRBD1; J gene: TRBJ1-1; clone size: .; CDR3 protein: CASSQGTGYTEAFF; CDR3 DNA: TGTGCCAGCAGCCAAGGGACAGGGTACACTGAAGCTTTCTTT
V gene: TRBV5-4; D gene: TRBD1; J gene: TRBJ1-2; clone size: .; CDR3 protein: CASSPRGQGRYGYTF; CDR3 DNA: TGTGCCAGCAGCCCGAGGGGACAGGGGCGCTATGGCTACACCTTC
V gene: TRBV6-6; D gene: .; J gene: TRBJ2-3; clone size: .; CDR3 protein: CASGETGIFTDTQYF; CDR3 DNA: TGTGCCAGCGGGGAGACCGGGATATTCACAGATACGCAGTATTTT
V gene: TRBV7-3; D gene: TRBD2; J gene: TRBJ2-1; clone size: .; CDR3 protein: CASSMRTSGGYNEQFF; CDR3 DNA: TGTGCCAGCAGCATGAGGACTAGCGGGGGTTACAATGAGCAGTTCTTC
V gene: TRBV6-5; D gene: TRBD1; J gene: TRBJ1-1; clone size: .; CDR3 protein: CASSRGQGDTEAFF; CDR3 DNA: TGTGCCAGCAGTCGTGGACAGGGGGACACTGAAGCTTTCTTT
V gene: TRBV12-5; D gene: .; J gene: TRBJ2-7; clone size: .; CDR3 protein: CASGLSGAYEQYF; CDR3 DNA: TGTGCTAGTGGTTTGTCGGGGGCCTACGAGCAGTACTTC
V gene: TRBV29-1; D gene: TRBD1; J gene: TRBJ1-5; clone size: .; CDR3 protein: CSVRQGLNQPQHF; CDR3 DNA: TGCAGCGTTCGACAGGGGCTCAATCAGCCCCAGCATTTT
V gene: TRBV27; D gene: .; J gene: TRBJ2-7; clone size: once; CDR3 protein: CASSLGQVTYEQYF; CDR3 DNA: TGTGCCAGCAGTTTGGGTCAGGTCACCTACGAGCAGTACTTC
V gene: TRBV5-1; D gene: TRBD1; J gene: TRBJ2-7; clone size: .; CDR3 protein: CASSSTGMAPYEQYF; CDR3 DNA: TGCGCCAGCAGCTCGACAGGGATGGCGCCCTACGAGCAGTACTTC
V gene: TRBV28; D gene: TRBD1; J gene: TRBJ1-1; clone size: .; CDR3 protein: CASRTSGTGGKAFF; CDR3 DNA: TGTGCCAGCAGGACTTCCGGGACAGGGGGTAAAGCTTTCTTT
V gene: TRBV27; D gene: TRBD1; J gene: TRBJ2-5; clone size: .; CDR3 protein: CASSPRGLETQYF; CDR3 DNA: TGTGCCAGCAGTCCGAGGGGGCTAGAGACCCAGTACTTC
V gene: TRBV25-1; D gene: .; J gene: TRBJ1-2; clone size: .; CDR3 protein: CASTRDGYGYTF; CDR3 DNA: TGTGCCAGCACCCGGGATGGCTATGGCTACACCTTC
V gene: TRBV3-1/TRBV3-2; D gene: .; J gene: TRBJ1-2; clone size: .; CDR3 protein: CASSQDQVGYTF; CDR3 DNA: TGTGCCAGCAGCCAAGACCAGGTTGGCTACACCTTC
V gene: TRBV19; D gene: .; J gene: TRBJ1-4; clone size: .; CDR3 protein: CASSIGDGQNEKLFF; CDR3 DNA: TGTGCCAGTAGTATAGGAGACGGACAAAATGAAAAACTGTTTTTT
V gene: TRBV7-3; D gene: .; J gene: TRBJ2-2; clone size: few; CDR3 protein: CASRPQGGSTGELFF; CDR3 DNA: TGTGCCAGCAGACCTCAGGGGGGTAGCACCGGGGAGCTGTTTTTT
V gene: TRBV15; D gene: .; J gene: TRBJ1-1; clone size: medium-sized; CDR3 protein: CATSSPRGGNGAFF; CDR3 DNA: TGTGCCACCAGCTCCCCTAGAGGGGGTAATGGAGCTTTCTTT
V gene: TRBV7-9; D gene: TRBD1; J gene: TRBJ2-5; clone size: .; CDR3 protein: CASSFGQGIQETQYF; CDR3 DNA: TGTGCCAGCAGCTTCGGACAGGGGATACAAGAGACCCAGTACTTC
V gene: TRBV4-1; D gene: .; J gene: TRBJ1-1; clone size: .; CDR3 protein: CASSQGRLRGNTEAFF; CDR3 DNA: TGCGCCAGCAGCCAAGGACGGCTCCGGGGGAACACTGAAGCTTTCTTT
V gene: TRBV28; D gene: .; J gene: TRBJ1-5; clone size: .; CDR3 protein: CASRTRGSPNQPQHF; CDR3 DNA: TGTGCCAGCAGGACCCGAGGGTCCCCCAATCAGCCCCAGCATTTT
V gene: TRBV4-1; D gene: .; J gene: TRBJ1-2; clone size: .; CDR3 protein: CASSQVIRHRGKLYGYTF; CDR3 DNA: TGCGCCAGCAGCCAAGTTATTCGGCATCGGGGGAAACTCTATGGCTACACCTTC
V gene: TRBV3-1/TRBV3-2; D gene: .; J gene: TRBJ2-7; clone size: .; CDR3 protein: CASSQGRVAYEQYF; CDR3 DNA: TGTGCCAGCAGCCAAGGCCGGGTCGCCTACGAGCAGTACTTC
V gene: TRBV4-1; D gene: .; J gene: TRBJ1-5; clone size: .; CDR3 protein: CASSQEEGGYNQPQHF; CDR3 DNA: TGCGCCAGCAGCCAAGAGGAGGGAGGATACAATCAGCCCCAGCATTTT
V gene: TRBV30; D gene: TRBD2; J gene: TRBJ2-3; clone size: .; CDR3 protein: CAWRSGTTNTDTQYF; CDR3 DNA: TGTGCCTGGAGAAGTGGGACTACCAACACAGATACGCAGTATTTT
V gene: TRBV19; D gene: .; J gene: TRBJ2-6; clone size: .; CDR3 protein: CASSIQGSGANVLTF; CDR3 DNA: TGTGCCAGTAGTATACAGGGTTCTGGGGCCAACGTCCTGACTTTC
V gene: TRBV28; D gene: .; J gene: TRBJ1-5; clone size: .; CDR3 protein: CASSLAGTSNQPQHF; CDR3 DNA: TGTGCCAGCAGTTTGGCGGGAACCAGCAATCAGCCCCAGCATTTT
V gene: TRBV5-6; D gene: .; J gene: TRBJ2-2; clone size: .; CDR3 protein: CASSSLTVANTGELFF; CDR3 DNA: TGTGCCAGCAGCTCCCTGACAGTCGCGAACACCGGGGAGCTGTTTTTT
V gene: TRBV4-1; D gene: .; J gene: TRBJ1-2; clone size: .; CDR3 protein: CASSQEVATNYGYTF; CDR3 DNA: TGCGCCAGCAGCCAAGAAGTTGCTACTAACTATGGCTACACCTTC
V gene: TRBV4-3; D gene: TRBD2; J gene: TRBJ2-1; clone size: .; CDR3 protein: CASSHVTLLAGGLDEQFF; CDR3 DNA: TGCGCCAGCAGCCACGTGACGTTACTAGCGGGGGGGCTAGATGAGCAGTTCTTC
V gene: TRBV9; D gene: TRBD2; J gene: TRBJ2-1; clone size: .; CDR3 protein: CASSRSGFEQFF; CDR3 DNA: TGTGCCAGCAGCCGTAGCGGGTTTGAGCAGTTCTTC
V gene: TRBV4-2; D gene: .; J gene: TRBJ1-1; clone size: .; CDR3 protein: CASSQGGDPEAFF; CDR3 DNA: TGTGCCAGCAGCCAAGGGGGGGACCCTGAAGCTTTCTTT
V gene: TRBV18; D gene: .; J gene: TRBJ1-5; clone size: .; CDR3 protein: CASSPSIGSSQPQHF; CDR3 DNA: TGTGCCAGCTCACCATCAATAGGGAGTTCTCAGCCCCAGCATTTT